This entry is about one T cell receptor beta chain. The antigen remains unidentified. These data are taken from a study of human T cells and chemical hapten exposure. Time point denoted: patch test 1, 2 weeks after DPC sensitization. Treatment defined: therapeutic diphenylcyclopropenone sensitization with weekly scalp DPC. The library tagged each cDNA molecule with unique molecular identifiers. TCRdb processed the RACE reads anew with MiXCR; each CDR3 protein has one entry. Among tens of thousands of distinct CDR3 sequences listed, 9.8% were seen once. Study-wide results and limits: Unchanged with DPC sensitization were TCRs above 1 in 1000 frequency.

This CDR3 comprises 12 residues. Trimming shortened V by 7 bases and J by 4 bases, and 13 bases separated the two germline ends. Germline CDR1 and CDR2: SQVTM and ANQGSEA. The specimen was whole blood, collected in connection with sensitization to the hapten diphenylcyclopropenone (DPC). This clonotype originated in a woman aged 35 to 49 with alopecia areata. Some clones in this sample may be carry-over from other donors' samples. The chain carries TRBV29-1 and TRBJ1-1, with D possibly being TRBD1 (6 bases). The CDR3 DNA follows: TGCAGCGCTCAACAGGGAGTCACTGAAGCTTTCTTT. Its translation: CSAQQGVTEAFF.